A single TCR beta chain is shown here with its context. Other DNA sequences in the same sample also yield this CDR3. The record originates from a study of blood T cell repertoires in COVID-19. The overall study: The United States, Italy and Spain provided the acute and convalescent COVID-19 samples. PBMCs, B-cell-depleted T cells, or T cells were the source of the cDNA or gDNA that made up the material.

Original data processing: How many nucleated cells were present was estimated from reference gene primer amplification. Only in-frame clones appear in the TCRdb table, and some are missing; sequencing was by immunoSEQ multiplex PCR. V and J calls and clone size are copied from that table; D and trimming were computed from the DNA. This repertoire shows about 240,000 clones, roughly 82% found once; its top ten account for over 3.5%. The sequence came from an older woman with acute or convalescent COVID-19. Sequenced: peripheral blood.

In nucleotides, the CDR3 is TGCGCCAGCAGCCAGGACAGCATGAACACTGAAGCTTTCTTT. It specifies CASSQDSMNTEAFF. This chain connects TRBV5-1 to TRBJ1-1, with a tentative D call TRBD1 (6 bases). The germline CDR1 and CDR2 sequences are SGHRS and YFSETQ. Trimming removed 4 bases from V and 0 bases from J, with 10 bases in between. The CDR3 has 14 amino acids.